Listed here are 31 T cell receptor beta chains from one sample, sequenced in a study of multiple sclerosis patients with progressive multifocal leukoencephalopathy. Assay: immunoSEQ multiplex PCR; the TCRdb copy retains only in-frame clones and omits some. The repertoire holds some 30,000 clones, with about 92% as singletons. Time point denoted: before natalizumab initiation. Sequences were obtained from PBMCs. The receptor source for this set is a man aged 30 to 45 with multiple sclerosis.

The V call is TRBV11-1, the J call TRBJ2-3; no reliable D call. V lost 5 bases and J 8 bases, leaving 14 bases between the germline ends. CDR1 and CDR2 (germline): SGHAT, FQDESV (reference sequence). The CDR3 spans 13 residues. CDR3 region: CASSPRTVLTQYF. The CDR3 coding sequence is TGTGCCAGCAGCCCCAGGACGGTCCTTACGCAGTATTTT.

The chain uses TRBV29-1 and TRBJ2-3; D might be TRBD1 (6 bases). The V gene lost 2 bases and the J gene lost 8 bases, with 20 bases spanning the gap. Germline assignment: CDR1 SQVTM and CDR2 ANQGSEA. CDR3 size: 15 residues. The CDR3 is CSVELPLDSRLTQYF. In DNA form, the CDR3 reads TGCAGCGTTGAACTCCCACTGGACAGTCGGCTTACGCAGTATTTT.

The chain recombines TRBV2 with TRBJ2-3; D may be TRBD2 (5 bases). Germline CDR1 is SNHLY and CDR2 is FYNNEI. Trimming shortened V by 5 bases and J by 2 bases, and 11 bases separated the two germline ends. This CDR3 has 14 amino acids. Here the CDR3 reads CASSLEVNTDTQYF. In nucleotides, the CDR3 is TGTGCCAGCAGTCTGGAGGTAAACACAGATACGCAGTATTTT.

This CDR3 reads CASSFPGLAGNEQFF. CDR3 sequence (DNA): TGTGCCAGCAGTTTTCCCGGACTAGCGGGGAATGAGCAGTTCTTC. This chain uses TRBV27 with TRBJ2-1; 12 nucleotides align to TRBD2. Trimming cost V 3 bases and J 7 bases; bases outside gene matches: 4. CDR1 and CDR2 from the germline V gene are MNHEY and SMNVEV (reference sequence). The CDR3 covers 15 residues.

The genes are TRBV19 and TRBJ2-7, with 9 nucleotides matching TRBD2. V lost 3 bases, J lost 7 bases, and 7 bases stayed unmatched. Germline V gives CDR1 LNHDA, CDR2 SQIVND (reference sequence). The CDR3 is 14 amino acids. The CDR3 bases are TGTGCCAGTAGTATTACCGGGACTAGCATTGAGCAGTACGTC. This encodes CASSITGTSIEQYV.

V and J are TRBV14 and TRBJ1-1; the D is unclear. Germline V gene lookup returns CDR1 SGHDN and CDR2 FVKESK. The germline V and J ends were trimmed by 1 base and 11 bases, with 8 bases remaining between them. CDR3 size: 11 residues. CDR3 coding DNA: TGTGCCAGCAGCCAAGCGGGAGAGGCTTTCTTT. Protein product: CASSQAGEAFF.

The V gene is TRBV6-5, the J gene TRBJ1-2, with 9 bases matching TRBD1. The CDR3 totals 15 residues. Germline V lookup: CDR1 MNHEY, CDR2 SVGAGI. After removal of 2 bases from V and 4 bases from J, the junction contained 5 bases not matched to a gene. CDR3 protein: CASSYLGQGLYGYTF. The CDR3 nucleotides read TGTGCCAGCAGTTACCTAGGACAGGGGCTCTATGGCTACACCTTC.

This clone has just one count. The chain has TRBV7-6 and TRBJ2-5; no definite D call. CDR1 and CDR2 from the germline V gene are SGHVS and FNYEAQ. The CDR3 length is 12 residues. The ends were cut back, 1 base at V and 0 bases at J, with 0 bases in the middle. CDR3 nucleotides: TGTGCCAGCAGCTTAGACCAAGAGACCCAGTACTTC. Its protein product is CASSLDQETQYF.

This chain joins TRBV30 and TRBJ1-1; 7 bases line up with TRBD1. Unmatched junction bases numbered 9, after V lost 5 bases and J lost 3 bases. Germline CDR1 reads GTSNPN; CDR2 reads SVGIG (reference sequence). This CDR3 is built from 14 residues. In DNA form, the CDR3 reads TGTGCCTGGGTCCGGGACAGATCTTACACTGAAGCTTTCTTT. This codes for CAWVRDRSYTEAFF.

The J gene is TRBJ2-2, the V gene TRBV27, with TRBD1 matching 10 bases. CDR1 MNHEY and CDR2 SMNVEV come from the germline V gene (reference sequence). With 2 bases clipped from V and 1 base from J, the junction kept 4 bases outside the gene matches. The CDR3 runs 17 residues. As DNA, the CDR3 is TGTGCCAGCAGTTTAATGGGACAGGGGATGAACACCGGGGAGCTGTTTTTT. It codes for CASSLMGQGMNTGELFF.

The rearrangement links TRBV19 to TRBJ1-1; D is unresolved. The CDR3 sequence is 15 residues long. Germline V lookup: CDR1 LNHDA, CDR2 SQIVND (reference sequence). The V end lost 7 bases, the J end lost 2 bases, and 17 bases lay between the germline ends. CDR3 nucleotide sequence: TGTGCCAGTACCCCCGCGGCATTTCCTAACACTGAAGCTTTCTTT. It codes for CASTPAAFPNTEAFF. The whole variable domain, filled in from reference TRBV19 and TRBJ1-1, reads DGGITQSPKYLFRKEGQNVTLSCEQNLNHDAMYWYRQDPGQGLRLIYYSQIVNDFQKGDIAEGYSVSREKKESFPLTVTSAQKNPTAFYLCASTPAAFPNTEAFFGQGTRLTVV.

The chain is built from TRBV5-1 and TRBJ2-7, with 8 bases matching TRBD2. The ends lost 0 bases at V and 0 bases at J; junction bases unmatched: 2. Germline CDR1 reads SGHRS; CDR2 reads YFSETQ. The CDR3 runs 15 residues. Here the CDR3 reads CASSLGAGGSYEQYF. The CDR3 DNA reads as TGCGCCAGCAGCTTGGGGGCGGGAGGCTCCTACGAGCAGTACTTC.

This chain joins TRBV29-1 and TRBJ1-1, with unresolved D. Germline V gene data show CDR1 as SQVTM and CDR2 as ANQGSEA. The V and J ends lost 4 bases and 1 base respectively, with 1 base between them. This CDR3 region has 10 residues. The CDR3 is CSVANTEAFF. In DNA form, the CDR3 reads TGCAGCGTTGCGAACACTGAAGCTTTCTTT.

The chain uses TRBV6-4 and TRBJ1-1, with D uncertain. V lost 6 bases, J lost 4 bases, and 15 bases lay in between. The CDR3 contains 14 residues. The germline V gene has CDR1 MRHNA and CDR2 SNTAGT. The CDR3 reads CASRDVKGGTEAFF. CDR3 bases: TGTGCCAGCAGGGATGTTAAGGGAGGCACTGAAGCTTTCTTT.

CDR3 nucleotide sequence: TGTGCCAGCAGCACCCGGGACACGACCAATGAGCAGTTCTTC. Translation: CASSTRDTTNEQFF. J is TRBJ2-1 and V is TRBV7-7; D may be TRBD1 (6 bases). V was clipped by 5 bases and J by 6 bases, with 14 bases between them. CDR1 is SSHAT, CDR2 FNYEAQ, per germline (reference sequence). The CDR3 runs 14 residues.

The rearrangement uses TRBV11-2 and TRBJ2-3, with no clear D. Trimming removed 3 bases at V and 3 bases at J, with 13 bases between. The germline CDR1 and CDR2 sequences are SGHAT and FQNNGV. The CDR3 spans 15 residues. In DNA form, the CDR3 reads TGTGCCAGCAGCTTTTCGGGTGTAGGGACAGATACGCAGTATTTT. Amino acid sequence: CASSFSGVGTDTQYF.

The V call is TRBV5-1, the J call TRBJ1-4; D perhaps matches TRBD1 (6 bases). This CDR3 has 15 residues. The germline V and J ends were trimmed by 3 bases and 0 bases, with 9 bases remaining between them. Germline CDR1 reads SGHRS; CDR2 reads YFSETQ. CDR3 coding DNA: TGCGCCAGCAGCTCTTCAGGGGCAACTAATGAAAAACTGTTTTTT. It codes for CASSSSGATNEKLFF.

The chain has TRBV5-4 and TRBJ1-5; D possibly corresponds to TRBD1 (6 bases). The germline CDR1 and CDR2 sequences are SGHNT and YYREEE (reference sequence). Trimming shortened V by 3 bases and J by 4 bases, and 11 bases separated the two germline ends. There are 14 residues in the CDR3. CDR3 coding DNA: TGTGCCAGCAGCTACCCAGGGGATAATCAGCCCCAGCATTTT. Its protein product is CASSYPGDNQPQHF.

This clone was counted only a few times. The chain's CDR3 is CASSPGQGSTEAFF. In DNA form, the CDR3 reads TGTGCCAGCAGCCCCGGACAGGGTAGCACTGAAGCTTTCTTT. V and J are TRBV7-9 and TRBJ1-1; TRBD1 matches 8 bases. CDR1 is SEHNR and CDR2 is FQNEAQ in the germline V gene (reference sequence). Trimming removed 5 bases from V and 4 bases from J; junction bases left unmatched: 6. The CDR3 runs to 14 residues. Full variable domain (missing parts from reference TRBV7-9 and TRBJ1-1): DTGVSQNPRHKITKRGQNVTFRCDPISEHNRLYWYRQTLGQGPEFLTYFQNEAQLEKSRLLSDRFSAERPKGSFSTLEIQRTEQGDSAMYLCASSPGQGSTEAFFGQGTRLTVV.

The chain is built from TRBV19 and TRBJ1-4; 8 bases are a match to TRBD1. The CDR3 has 17 amino acids. V trimming: 5 bases; J trimming: 3 bases; junction bases outside the gene matches: 11. Germline V gives CDR1 LNHDA, CDR2 SQIVND (reference sequence). The CDR3 is CASSGDRGVLSNEKLFF. The CDR3 DNA follows: TGTGCCAGTAGTGGAGACAGGGGAGTGCTGTCTAATGAAAAACTGTTTTTT.

The chain carries TRBV5-1 and TRBJ1-2, with 9 bases matching TRBD1. V gave up 7 bases and J gave up 4 bases; unmatched junction bases: 8. The germline V gene encodes CDR1 SGHRS and CDR2 YFSETQ. The CDR3 is 14 amino acids. CDR3 nucleotides: TGCGCCAGCGGACTGCCGGGACAGGGCTATGGCTACACCTTC. This codes for CASGLPGQGYGYTF.

This chain connects TRBV5-1 to TRBJ1-1, with TRBD1 matching 11 bases. Per the germline V gene, CDR1 is SGHRS and CDR2 is YFSETQ. This CDR3 has 16 amino acids. Unmatched junction bases numbered 2, after V lost 0 bases and J lost 1 base. The chain's CDR3 is CASSLGTGGSNTEAFF. CDR3 nucleotide sequence: TGCGCCAGCAGCTTGGGGACAGGGGGCTCGAACACTGAAGCTTTCTTT.

This chain uses TRBV7-9 with TRBJ1-2; D is uncertain. The ends were cut back, 1 base at V and 8 bases at J, with 11 bases in the middle. Germline CDR1 is SEHNR and CDR2 is FQNEAQ (reference sequence). CDR3 length: 13 residues. The DNA of the CDR3 is TGTGCCAGCAGCTTAGGGAGGAGTTCAGGCTACACCTTC. This gives the protein CASSLGRSSGYTF.

V gene TRBV18 combines with J gene TRBJ1-2; TRBD1 agrees at 9 bases. Looked up from germline, CDR1 is KGHSH and CDR2 is LQKENI. The CDR3 extends over 12 amino acids. Trimming took 8 bases from V and 5 from J; bases not matched to a gene: 3. CDR3 coding DNA: TGTGCCAGCGGGACAGGGAGTTATGGCTACACCTTC. The encoded protein is CASGTGSYGYTF. The variable domain in full, with the rest retrieved from reference TRBV18 and TRBJ1-2, is NAGVMQNPRHLVRRRGQEARLRCSPMKGHSHVYWYRQLPEEGLKFMVYLQKENIIDESGMPKERFSAEFPKEGPSILRIQQVVRGDSAAYFCASGTGSYGYTFGSGTRLTVV.

This chain links TRBV2 with TRBJ2-7; TRBD2 might be the D (6 bases). V lost 8 bases and J 2 bases, leaving 10 bases between the germline ends. Germline CDR1 is SNHLY and CDR2 is FYNNEI. The CDR3 is made up of 12 amino acids. The CDR3 is CASGGVTYEQYV. CDR3 DNA: TGTGCCAGCGGCGGGGTTACCTACGAGCAGTACGTC.

CDR3 in DNA: TGTGCCAGCAGCCAAATCCGGGGCGATAGAAGAGCTTTCTTT. Its protein product is CASSQIRGDRRAFF. This chain joins TRBV2 and TRBJ1-1; TRBD1 might be the D (5 bases). The CDR3 is 14 residues long. The V gene's germline CDR1 is SNHLY and CDR2 FYNNEI. The V gene lost 6 bases and the J gene lost 10 bases, with 21 bases spanning the gap.

This chain connects TRBV5-6 to TRBJ2-1; no clear D. Germline loops: CDR1 SGHDT, CDR2 YYEEEE. V lost 7 bases to trimming and J lost 4 bases, with 18 bases between them. The CDR3 covers 15 residues. The CDR3 loop is CASYPGLNLYNEQFF. The CDR3 bases are TGTGCCAGCTACCCGGGTTTAAATTTATACAATGAGCAGTTCTTC. Variable domain in full (rest from reference TRBV5-6 and TRBJ2-1): DAGVTQSPTHLIKTRGQQVTLRCSPKSGHDTVSWYQQALGQGPQFIFQYYEEEERQRGNFPDRFSGHQFPNYSSELNVNALLLGDSALYLCASYPGLNLYNEQFFGPGTRLTVL.

The gene calls are TRBV5-1 and TRBJ1-3; D unresolved. In germline, CDR1 is SGHRS, CDR2 YFSETQ. The CDR3 has 15 amino acids. With 0 bases removed from V and 0 bases from J, the gap between germline ends came to 7 bases. The CDR3 DNA sequence: TGCGCCAGCAGCTTGGCCGGCATCTCTGGAAACACCATATATTTT. It codes for CASSLAGISGNTIYF.

The chain recombines TRBV19 with TRBJ1-5; D is ambiguous. Germline lookup yields CDR1 LNHDA and CDR2 SQIVND (reference sequence). The CDR3 has 14 amino acids. V dropped 5 bases and J dropped 10 bases, with 18 bases sitting between them. CDR3 residues: CASSDHSRNSPQHF. In nucleotides, the CDR3 is TGTGCCAGTAGTGACCATAGTAGAAATTCACCCCAGCATTTT. Full variable domain (outside the CDR3, taken from reference TRBV19 and TRBJ1-5): DGGITQSPKYLFRKEGQNVTLSCEQNLNHDAMYWYRQDPGQGLRLIYYSQIVNDFQKGDIAEGYSVSREKKESFPLTVTSAQKNPTAFYLCASSDHSRNSPQHFGDGTRLSIL.

The rearrangement joins TRBV7-2 to TRBJ2-4; 9 bases fit TRBD2. V lost 5 bases and J lost 6; bases outside the gene matches: 2. This CDR3 region has 13 residues. Germline V lookup: CDR1 SGHTA, CDR2 FQGNSA. CDR3 DNA: TGTGCCAGCAGCCCTAGCGGGATAAACATTCAGTACTTC. Translating gives CASSPSGINIQYF. Looking up the rest from reference TRBV7-2 and TRBJ2-4 gives the full variable domain: GAGVSQSPSNKVTEKGKDVELRCDPISGHTALYWYRQSLGQGLEFLIYFQGNSAPDKSGLPSDRFSAERTGGSVSTLTIQRTQQEDSAVYLCASSPSGINIQYFGAGTRLSVL.

The chain uses TRBV7-9 and TRBJ1-2, with 10 bases matching TRBD1. V trimming: 0 bases; J trimming: 8 bases; junction bases outside the gene matches: 6. CDR3 length: 15 amino acids. Germline V gene data show CDR1 as SEHNR and CDR2 as FQNEAQ (reference sequence). Here the CDR3 reads CASSLARQGAAGYTF. The CDR3 DNA sequence: TGTGCCAGCAGCTTAGCAAGACAGGGGGCTGCCGGCTACACCTTC.